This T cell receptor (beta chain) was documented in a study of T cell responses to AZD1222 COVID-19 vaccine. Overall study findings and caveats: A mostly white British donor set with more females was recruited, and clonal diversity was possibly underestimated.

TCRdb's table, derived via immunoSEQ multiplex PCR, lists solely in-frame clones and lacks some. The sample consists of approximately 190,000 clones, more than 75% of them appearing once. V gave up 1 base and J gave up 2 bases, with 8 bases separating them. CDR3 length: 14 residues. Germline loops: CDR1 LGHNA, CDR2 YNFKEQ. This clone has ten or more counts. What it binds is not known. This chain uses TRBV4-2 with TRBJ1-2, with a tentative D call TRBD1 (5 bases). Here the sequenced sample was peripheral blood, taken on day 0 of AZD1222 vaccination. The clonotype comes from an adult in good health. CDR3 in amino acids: CASSQAGTNYGYTF. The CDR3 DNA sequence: TGTGCCAGCAGCCAAGCCGGGACCAACTATGGCTACACCTTC.